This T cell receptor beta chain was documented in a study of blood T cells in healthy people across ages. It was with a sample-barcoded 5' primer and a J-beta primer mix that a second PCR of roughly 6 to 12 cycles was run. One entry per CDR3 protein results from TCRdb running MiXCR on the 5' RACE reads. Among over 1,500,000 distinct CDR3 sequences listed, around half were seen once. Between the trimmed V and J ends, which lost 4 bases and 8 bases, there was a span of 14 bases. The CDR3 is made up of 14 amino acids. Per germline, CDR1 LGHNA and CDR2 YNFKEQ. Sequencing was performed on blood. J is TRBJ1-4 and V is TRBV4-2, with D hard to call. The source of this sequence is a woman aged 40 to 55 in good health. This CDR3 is CASSLTQLGEKLFF. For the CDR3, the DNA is TGTGCCAGCAGCCTCACACAGCTAGGGGAAAAACTGTTTTTT.